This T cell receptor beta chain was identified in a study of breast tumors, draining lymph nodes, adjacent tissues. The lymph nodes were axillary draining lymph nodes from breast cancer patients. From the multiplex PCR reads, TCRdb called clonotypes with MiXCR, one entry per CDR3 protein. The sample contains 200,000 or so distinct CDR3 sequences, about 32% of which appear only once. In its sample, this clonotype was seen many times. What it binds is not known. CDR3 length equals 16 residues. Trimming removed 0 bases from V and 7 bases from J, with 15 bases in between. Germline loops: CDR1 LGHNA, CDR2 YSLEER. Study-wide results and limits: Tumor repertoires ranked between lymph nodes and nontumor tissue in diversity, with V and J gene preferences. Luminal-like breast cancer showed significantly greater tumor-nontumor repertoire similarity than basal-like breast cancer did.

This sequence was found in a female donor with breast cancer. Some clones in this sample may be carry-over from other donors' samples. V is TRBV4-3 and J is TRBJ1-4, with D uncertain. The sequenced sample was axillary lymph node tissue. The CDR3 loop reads CASSQEGPGIGEKLFF. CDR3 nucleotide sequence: TGCGCCAGCAGCCAAGAAGGGCCCGGCATAGGTGAAAAACTGTTTTTT.